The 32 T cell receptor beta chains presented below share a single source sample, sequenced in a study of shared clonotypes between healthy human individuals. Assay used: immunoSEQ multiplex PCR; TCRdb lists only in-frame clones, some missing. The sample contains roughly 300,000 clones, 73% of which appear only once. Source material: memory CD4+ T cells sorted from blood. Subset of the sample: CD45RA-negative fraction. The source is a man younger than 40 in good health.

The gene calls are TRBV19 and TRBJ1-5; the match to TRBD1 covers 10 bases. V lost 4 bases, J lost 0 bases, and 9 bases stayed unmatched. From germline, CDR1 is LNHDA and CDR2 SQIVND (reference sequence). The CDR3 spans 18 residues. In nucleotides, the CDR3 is TGTGCCAGTAGTACTGTCGACAGGGGGCTTGATAGCAATCAGCCCCAGCATTTT. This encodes CASSTVDRGLDSNQPQHF.

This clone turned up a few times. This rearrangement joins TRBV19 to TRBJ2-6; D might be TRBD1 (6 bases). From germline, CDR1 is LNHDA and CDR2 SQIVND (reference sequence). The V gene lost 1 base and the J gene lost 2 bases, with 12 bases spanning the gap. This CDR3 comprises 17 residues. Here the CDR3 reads CASSIGTASPGANVLTF. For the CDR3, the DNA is TGTGCCAGTAGTATAGGGACAGCTTCCCCTGGGGCCAACGTCCTGACTTTC.

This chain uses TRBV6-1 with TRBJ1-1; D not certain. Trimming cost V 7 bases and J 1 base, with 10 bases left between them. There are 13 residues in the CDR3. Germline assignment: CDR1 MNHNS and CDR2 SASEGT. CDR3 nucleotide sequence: TGTGCCAGCACCGCCTTCAGGAACACTGAAGCTTTCTTT. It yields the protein CASTAFRNTEAFF.

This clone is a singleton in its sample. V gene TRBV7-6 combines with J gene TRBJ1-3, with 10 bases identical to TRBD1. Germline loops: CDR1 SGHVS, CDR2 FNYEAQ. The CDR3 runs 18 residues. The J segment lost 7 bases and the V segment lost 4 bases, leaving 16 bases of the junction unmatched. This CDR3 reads CASSSSFPGQGLRNTIYF. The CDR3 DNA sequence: TGTGCCAGCAGCTCGTCCTTCCCGGGACAGGGGCTTAGGAACACCATATATTTT.

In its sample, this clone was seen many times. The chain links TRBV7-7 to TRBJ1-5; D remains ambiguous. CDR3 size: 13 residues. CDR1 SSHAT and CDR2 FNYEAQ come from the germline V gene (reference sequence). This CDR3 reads CARGEPRNQPQHF. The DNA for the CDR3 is TGTGCTCGGGGAGAACCGAGAAATCAGCCCCAGCATTTT.

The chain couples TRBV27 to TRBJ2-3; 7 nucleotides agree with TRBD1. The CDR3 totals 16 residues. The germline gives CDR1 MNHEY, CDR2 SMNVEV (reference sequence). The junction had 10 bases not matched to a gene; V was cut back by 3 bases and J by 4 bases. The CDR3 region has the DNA TGTGCCAGCAGTTTTTGGGCAGGGGGTCTCGCAGATACGCAGTATTTT. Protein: CASSFWAGGLADTQYF.

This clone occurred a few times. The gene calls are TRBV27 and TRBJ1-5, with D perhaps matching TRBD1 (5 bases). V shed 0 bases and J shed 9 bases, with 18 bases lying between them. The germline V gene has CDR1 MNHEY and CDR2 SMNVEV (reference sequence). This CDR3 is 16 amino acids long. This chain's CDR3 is CASSLSGRGLVRPQHF. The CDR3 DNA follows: TGTGCCAGCAGTTTATCCGGGCGGGGGTTGGTGCGGCCCCAGCATTTT.

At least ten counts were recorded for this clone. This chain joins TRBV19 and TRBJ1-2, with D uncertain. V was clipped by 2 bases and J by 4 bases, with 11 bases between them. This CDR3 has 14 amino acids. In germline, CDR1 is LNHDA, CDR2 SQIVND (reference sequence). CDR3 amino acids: CASSIPGAPYGYTF. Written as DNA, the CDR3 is TGTGCCAGTAGTATACCAGGAGCCCCCTATGGCTACACCTTC.

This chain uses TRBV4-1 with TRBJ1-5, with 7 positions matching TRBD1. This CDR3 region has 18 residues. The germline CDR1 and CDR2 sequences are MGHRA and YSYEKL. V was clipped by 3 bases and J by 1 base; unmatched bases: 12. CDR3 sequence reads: CASSHKQGIGESNQPQHF. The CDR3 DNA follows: TGCGCCAGCAGCCACAAACAGGGGATAGGGGAAAGCAATCAGCCCCAGCATTTT.

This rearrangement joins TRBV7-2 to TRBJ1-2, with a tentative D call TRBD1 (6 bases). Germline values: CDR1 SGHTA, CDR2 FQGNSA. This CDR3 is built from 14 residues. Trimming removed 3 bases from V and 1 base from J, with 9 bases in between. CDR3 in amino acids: CASSFDRNNYGYTF. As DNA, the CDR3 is TGTGCCAGCAGCTTCGACAGGAATAACTATGGCTACACCTTC.

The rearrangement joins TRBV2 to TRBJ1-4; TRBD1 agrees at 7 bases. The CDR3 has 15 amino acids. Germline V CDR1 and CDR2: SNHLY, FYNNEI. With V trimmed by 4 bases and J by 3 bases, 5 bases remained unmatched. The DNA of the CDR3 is TGTGCCAGCAGTGTCGGACAGGCTCCTAATGAAAAACTGTTTTTT. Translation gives CASSVGQAPNEKLFF.

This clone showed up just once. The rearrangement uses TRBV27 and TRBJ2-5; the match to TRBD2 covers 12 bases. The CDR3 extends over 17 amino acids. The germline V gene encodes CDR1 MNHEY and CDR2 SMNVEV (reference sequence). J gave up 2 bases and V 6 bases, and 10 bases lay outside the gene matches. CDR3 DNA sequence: TGTGCCAGCAGATGGACTAGCGGGACCCCGCAACAAGAGACCCAGTACTTC. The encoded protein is CASRWTSGTPQQETQYF.

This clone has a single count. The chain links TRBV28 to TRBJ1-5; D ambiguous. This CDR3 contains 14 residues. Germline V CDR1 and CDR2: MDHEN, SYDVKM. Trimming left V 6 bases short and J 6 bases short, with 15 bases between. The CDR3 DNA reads TGTGCCAGCAGACCACCGGGTTTCCTTCAGCCCCAGCATTTT. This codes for CASRPPGFLQPQHF. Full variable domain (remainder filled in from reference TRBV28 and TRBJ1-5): DVKVTQSSRYLVKRTGEKVFLECVQDMDHENMFWYRQDPGLGLRLIYFSYDVKMKEKGDIPEGYSVSREKKERFSLILESASTNQTSMYLCASRPPGFLQPQHFGDGTRLSIL.

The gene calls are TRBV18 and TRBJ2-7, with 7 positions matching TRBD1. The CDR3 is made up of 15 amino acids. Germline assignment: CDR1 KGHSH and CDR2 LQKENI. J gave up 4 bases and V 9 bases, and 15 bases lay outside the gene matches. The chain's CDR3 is CASSPGQQSSYEQYF. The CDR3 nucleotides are TGTGCCAGTTCGCCGGGACAGCAAAGTTCATACGAGCAGTACTTC.

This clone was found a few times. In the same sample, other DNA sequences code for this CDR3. For the CDR3, the DNA is TGCGCCAGCAGCTTGAGCGGTTACGAGCAGTACTTC. Its protein is CASSLSGYEQYF. J is TRBJ2-7 and V is TRBV5-1, with D possibly TRBD2 on 5 matching bases. The germline V and J ends were trimmed by 1 base and 4 bases, with 6 bases remaining between them. Germline V CDR1 and CDR2: SGHRS, YFSETQ. The CDR3 covers 12 residues. The variable domain in full, with the rest retrieved from reference TRBV5-1 and TRBJ2-7, is KAGVTQTPRYLIKTRGQQVTLSCSPISGHRSVSWYQQTPGQGLQFLFEYFSETQRNKGNFPGRFSGRQFSNSRSEMNVSTLELGDSALYLCASSLSGYEQYFGPGTRLTVT.

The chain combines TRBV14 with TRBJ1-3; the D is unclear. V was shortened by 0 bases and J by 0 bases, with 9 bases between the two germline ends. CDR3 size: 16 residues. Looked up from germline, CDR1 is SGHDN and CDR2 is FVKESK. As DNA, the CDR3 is TGTGCCAGCAGCCAAGATTTGGAGCACTCTGGAAACACCATATATTTT. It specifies CASSQDLEHSGNTIYF.

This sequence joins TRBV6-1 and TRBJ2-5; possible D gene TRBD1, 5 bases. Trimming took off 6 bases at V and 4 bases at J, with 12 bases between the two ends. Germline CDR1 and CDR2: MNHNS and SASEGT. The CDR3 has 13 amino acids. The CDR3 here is CASSTTEAETQYF. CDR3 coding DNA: TGTGCCAGCAGCACGACAGAGGCAGAGACCCAGTACTTC.

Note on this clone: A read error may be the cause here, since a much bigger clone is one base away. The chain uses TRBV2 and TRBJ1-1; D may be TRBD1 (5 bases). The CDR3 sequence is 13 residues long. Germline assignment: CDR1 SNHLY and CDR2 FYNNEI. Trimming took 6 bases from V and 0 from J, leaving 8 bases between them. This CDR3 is CASSLGVNTEAFF. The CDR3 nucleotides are TGTGCCAGCAGCCTAGGGGTGAACACTGAAGCTTTCTTT. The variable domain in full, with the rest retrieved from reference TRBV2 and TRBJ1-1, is EPEVTQTPSHQVTQMGQEVILRCVPISNHLYFYWYRQILGQKVEFLVSFYNNEISEKSEIFDDQFSVERPDGSNFTLKIRSTKLEDSAMYFCASSLGVNTEAFFGQGTRLTVV.

CDR3 nucleotide sequence: TGTGCCAGCAGCTTAGCGGAGGGTTCGAACATTCAGTACTTC. It codes for CASSLAEGSNIQYF. The J gene is TRBJ2-4, the V gene TRBV7-8; D possibly corresponds to TRBD2 (6 bases). The CDR3 consists of 14 residues. With 0 bases removed from V and 7 bases from J, the gap between germline ends came to 10 bases. Per the germline V gene, CDR1 is SGHVS and CDR2 is FQNEAQ.

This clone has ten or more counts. The CDR3 loop is CASSSGRVSNQPQHF. In DNA, the CDR3 is TGTGCCAGCAGCTCGGGACGGGTTAGCAATCAGCCCCAGCATTTT. This chain uses TRBV7-8 with TRBJ1-5; a weak D match, TRBD1 (5 bases). Germline lookup yields CDR1 SGHVS and CDR2 FQNEAQ. V was trimmed by 4 bases and J by 0 bases, leaving 10 bases between them. The CDR3 extends over 15 amino acids.

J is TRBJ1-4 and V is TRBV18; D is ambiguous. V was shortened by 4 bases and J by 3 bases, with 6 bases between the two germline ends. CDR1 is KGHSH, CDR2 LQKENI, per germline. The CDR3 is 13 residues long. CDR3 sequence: CASSQRANEKLFF. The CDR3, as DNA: TGTGCCAGCTCACAGAGAGCTAATGAAAAACTGTTTTTT.

CDR3 amino acids: CASSETQGFGNTIYF. The CDR3, as DNA: TGTGCCAGCTCAGAAACACAGGGATTTGGAAACACCATATATTTT. The chain employs TRBV18 and TRBJ1-3; perhaps TRBD1 as D (6 bases). V was trimmed by 5 bases and J by 3 bases, leaving 14 bases between them. This CDR3 has 15 amino acids. The germline V gene encodes CDR1 KGHSH and CDR2 LQKENI.

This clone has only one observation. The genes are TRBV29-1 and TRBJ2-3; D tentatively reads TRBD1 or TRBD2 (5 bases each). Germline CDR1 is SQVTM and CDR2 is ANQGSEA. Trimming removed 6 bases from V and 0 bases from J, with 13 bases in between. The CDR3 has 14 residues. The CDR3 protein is CSVLLGVSTDTQYF. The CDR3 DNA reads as TGCAGCGTCCTTTTGGGGGTTAGCACAGATACGCAGTATTTT.

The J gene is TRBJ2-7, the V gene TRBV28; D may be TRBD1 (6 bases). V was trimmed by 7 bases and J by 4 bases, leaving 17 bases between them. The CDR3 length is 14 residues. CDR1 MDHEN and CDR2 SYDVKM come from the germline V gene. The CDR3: CASTGEGHVYEQYF. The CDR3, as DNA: TGTGCCAGCACCGGTGAGGGACACGTGTACGAGCAGTACTTC.

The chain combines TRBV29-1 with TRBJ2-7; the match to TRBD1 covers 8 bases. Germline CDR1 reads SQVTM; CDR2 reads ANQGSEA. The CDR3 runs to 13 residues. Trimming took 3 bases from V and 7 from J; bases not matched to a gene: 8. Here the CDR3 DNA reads TGCAGCGTTGAGAGGCAGGGGGCGGGAGAGCAGTACTTC. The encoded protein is CSVERQGAGEQYF.

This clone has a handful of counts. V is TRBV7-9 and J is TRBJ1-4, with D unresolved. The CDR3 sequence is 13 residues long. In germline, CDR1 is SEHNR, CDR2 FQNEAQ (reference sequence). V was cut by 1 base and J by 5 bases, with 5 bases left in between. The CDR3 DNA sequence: TGTGCCAGCAGCTTAGGCACGAATGAAAAACTGTTTTTT. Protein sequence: CASSLGTNEKLFF.

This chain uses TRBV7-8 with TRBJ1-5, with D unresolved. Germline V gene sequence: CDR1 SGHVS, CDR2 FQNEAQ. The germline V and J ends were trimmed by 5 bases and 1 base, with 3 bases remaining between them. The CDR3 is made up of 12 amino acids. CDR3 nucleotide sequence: TGTGCCAGCAGCATGAGCAATCAGCCCCAGCATTTT. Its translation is CASSMSNQPQHF.

The CDR3 nucleotides read TGTGCCAGCAGTGAGAACCGCGACTCCTACGAGCAGTACTTC. Amino acids: CASSENRDSYEQYF. The rearrangement joins TRBV6-1 to TRBJ2-7; the D is unclear. Deletions cut 3 bases from V and 0 bases from J, with 9 bases between. The CDR3 is made up of 14 amino acids. Germline V CDR1 and CDR2: MNHNS, SASEGT.

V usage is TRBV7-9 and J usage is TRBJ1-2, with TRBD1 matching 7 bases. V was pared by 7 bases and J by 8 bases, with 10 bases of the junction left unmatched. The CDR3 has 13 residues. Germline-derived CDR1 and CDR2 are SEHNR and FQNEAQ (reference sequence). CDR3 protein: CASTAGGTYGYTF. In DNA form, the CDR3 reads TGTGCCAGCACCGCAGGGGGGACCTACGGCTACACCTTC.

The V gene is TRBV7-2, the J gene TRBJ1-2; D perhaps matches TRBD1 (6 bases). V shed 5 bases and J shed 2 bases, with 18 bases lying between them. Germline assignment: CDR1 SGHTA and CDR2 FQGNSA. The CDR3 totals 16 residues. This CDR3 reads CASSARGTYSNYGYTF. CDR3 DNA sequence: TGTGCCAGCAGCGCTAGGGGGACATATTCGAACTATGGCTACACCTTC.

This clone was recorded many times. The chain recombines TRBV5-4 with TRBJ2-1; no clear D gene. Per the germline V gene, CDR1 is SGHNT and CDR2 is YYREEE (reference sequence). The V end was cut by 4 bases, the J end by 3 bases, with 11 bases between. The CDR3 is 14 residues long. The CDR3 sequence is CASSPMAGYNEQFF. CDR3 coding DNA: TGTGCCAGCAGCCCTATGGCAGGCTACAATGAGCAGTTCTTC.

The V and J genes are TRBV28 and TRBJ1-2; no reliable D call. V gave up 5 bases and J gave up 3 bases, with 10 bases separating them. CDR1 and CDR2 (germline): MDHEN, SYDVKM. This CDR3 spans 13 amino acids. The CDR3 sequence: CASSVAGDYGYTF. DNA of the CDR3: TGTGCCAGCAGTGTGGCGGGAGACTATGGCTACACCTTC.